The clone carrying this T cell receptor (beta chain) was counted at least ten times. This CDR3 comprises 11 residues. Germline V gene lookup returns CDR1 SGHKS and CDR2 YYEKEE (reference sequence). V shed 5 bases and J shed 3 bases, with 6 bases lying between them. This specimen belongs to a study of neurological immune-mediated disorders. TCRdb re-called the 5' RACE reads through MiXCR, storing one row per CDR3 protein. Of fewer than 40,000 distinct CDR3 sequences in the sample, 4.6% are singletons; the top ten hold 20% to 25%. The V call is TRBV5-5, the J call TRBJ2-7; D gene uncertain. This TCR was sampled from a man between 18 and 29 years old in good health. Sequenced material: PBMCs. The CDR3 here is CASRQNYEQYF. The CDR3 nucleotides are TGTGCCAGCAGACAAAACTACGAGCAGTACTTC.